The clone carrying this T cell receptor beta chain has more than one count but fewer than ten. At one boundary the junction diverges from the germline segment, which might be a read error. One entry per CDR3 protein, called by TCRdb with MiXCR from the reads. The sample consists of about 310,000 distinct CDR3 sequences, around a sixth of them appearing once. The sample is drawn from a study of T cell repertoires in cytomegalovirus infection. CDR1 and CDR2 (germline): MNHNY, SVGAGI (reference sequence). This CDR3 has 12 amino acids. Material for sequencing was PBMCs. This receptor was taken from a human donor in good health (CMV status not recorded). Some clones in this sample may be carry-over from other donors' samples. This chain uses TRBV6-6 with TRBJ2-1, with 9 positions matching TRBD2. CDR3 amino acids: CASSFPGTSPIF. CDR3 sequence (DNA): TGTGCCAGCAGTTTCCCCGGGACTAGCCCTATCTTC.